This TCR beta chain was documented in a study of response to subunit inactivated influenza vaccine. V was pared by 1 base and J by 3 bases, with 13 bases between. Germline V lookup: CDR1 SGDLS, CDR2 YYNGEE. This CDR3 comprises 15 residues. TCRdb processed the RT-PCR reads anew with MiXCR; each CDR3 protein has one entry. The sample yields approximately 490,000 distinct CDR3 sequences, less than 7.5% seen once. This clonotype was counted ten times or more. Its antigen is undetermined. Broader study findings: Each seasonal flu vaccination may recruit only limited new T cells, authors suggested.

The material was PBMCs from blood, obtained 23 to 25 months after vaccination. The sequence was collected from a man aged 50 to 75 who received an inactivated influenza vaccine. The chain couples TRBV9 to TRBJ1-2; D possibly corresponds to TRBD1 (5 bases). The CDR3 loop reads CASSVSEGPYYGYTF. CDR3 DNA sequence: TGTGCCAGCAGCGTATCGGAGGGGCCGTACTATGGCTACACCTTC.